The present T cell receptor beta chain was sequenced within a study of cytomegalovirus exposure and HLA in healthy donors. Trimming left V 3 bases short and J 7 bases short, with 13 bases between. CDR1 is LGHNT and CDR2 is FRNRAP in the germline V gene. The CDR3 has 15 residues. Study results and caveats: Later on, a genetic analysis was performed. It linked a missense variant in DCLRE1C with V- and J-gene trimming of TCR beta. Presence/absence analyses assumed roughly uniform sequencing depth across donors, which may not hold. In a later analysis, productive TCRs from donors in an Asian-associated ancestry cluster reportedly carried fewer N-insertions than the cohort mean.

As concerns this clone: Its antigen is unidentified.

The PCR used 60 Vbeta and 13 Jbeta primers. Sequenced by immunoSEQ multiplex PCR; TCRdb stores in-frame clones only, minus some. Listed are tens of thousands of clones; 0.58% falls within the top ten. This clonotype was sampled from a man in his fifties in good health and CMV-seronegative. The material sequenced was PBMCs. The chain employs TRBV12-5 and TRBJ1-6, with D tentatively TRBD1 (6 bases). For the CDR3, the DNA is TGTGCTAGTGGTTTAAAGGACAGCCCAAATTCACCCCTCCACTTT. It specifies CASGLKDSPNSPLHF.